This T cell receptor (beta chain) was documented in a study of cytotoxic CD8 clonotypes in ibrutinib-treated CLL (dated by TCRdb to about 2021). In terms of the full investigation: The cohort was composed of some twelve relapsed/refractory and roughly 14 treatment-naive patients; IGHV unmutated status was identified in approximately 17 patients. Responses were partial in about 25 patients and complete in 2; after median about 68 months follow-up, approximately 15 stayed in remission and roughly twelve progressed. Response samples were obtained after a median of approximately twelve months of treatment, with a range of roughly 6 to 36 months. On average, each sample had about 250,000 productive templates and approximately 89,000 productive rearrangements. Of the approximately 86 people in the trial, some 28 had longitudinal samples available. Cryopreserved peripheral blood mononuclear cells were collected at three points: before therapy, at response, and at either sustained remission or disease progression. Every sample from remission and from progressive disease was obtained while the patients were still on ibrutinib. Beyond this particular receptor, the publication reports: Baseline clonality was found to be higher than that of age-matched healthy donors and was strongly correlated with circulating CD8+ T-cell counts. Clonality increased at ibrutinib response, stayed stable in sustained remission, and fell back toward baseline at progression. Sampling times were not matched between sustained-remission and progressing patients, and lymph node repertoires were not studied. Public clonotypes were rare and either shrank or stayed stable during treatment, and the rise in clonality at ibrutinib response reflected expansion of private clonotypes.

On a MiSeq, deep resolution sequencing aimed for a depth between 1 in 1 million and 1 in 200,000 T cells, with each clonotype covered around 9.2x on average. The immunoSEQ hsTCRB Kit was used to generate TCR beta libraries. Per the original workflow: Data were analyzed with ImmunoSEQ Data Assistant and ImmunoSEQ Analyzer, with V, D and J genes assigned per IMGT definitions. Clonality, with values ranging from 0 to 1, was calculated as one minus the normalized Shannon entropy of productive rearrangement frequencies. Only overrepresented clonotypes making up at least 0.05% of the repertoire of each patient were included in the public clonotype analysis. About a dozen age-matched healthy donor repertoires from immuneACCESS were used as controls for clonality. TCRdb took this table from immuneACCESS and kept in-frame rearrangements with V and J called. Such tables lack part of the clones; where checked against another copy, unresolved V genes explain under half of the gap, and the rest is unexplained. From that table come the V and J calls and clone size; the DNA was used to work out D and trimming. The sample data list some 140,000 clones, and 84% of these were observed just once. Jointly, the top ten make up around 3% of the sample.

On this clone: No antigen is known for it. Base qualities are not at hand, and no much larger clone is one base apart.

Per the publication, the time point label means: approximately 25 months on ibrutinib. For TCR beta library preparation, 2 to 2.5 micrograms of genomic DNA were isolated from cryopreserved PBMCs. Longitudinal blood samples from CLL patients on ibrutinib monotherapy were analyzed using high-throughput TCR beta sequencing. Patients were enrolled in a phase 2 open-label single-center ibrutinib monotherapy trial. The sequencing here drew on PBMCs, taken after 24 months of ibrutinib treatment. The TCR comes from a human donor with chronic lymphocytic leukemia.

The CDR3 reads CASTDGETQYF. Read as DNA, the sequence is TGTGCCAGCACGGATGGGGAGACCCAGTACTTC. The chain is assembled from TRBV6-6 and TRBJ2-5; no D gene can be assigned with confidence. In the germline V gene (reference sequence), CDR1 corresponds to MNHNY and CDR2 to SVGAGI. The trim is 7 bases for V and 5 bases for J, with a gap of 8 bases between the germline ends. From cysteine to phenylalanine, the CDR3 is 11 amino acids long. Only the CDR3 portion is preserved as DNA: 33 bases, with reading frame beginning at the first base.